This T cell receptor (beta chain) was found in a study of blood T cells in healthy people across ages. Germline values: CDR1 LGHDT, CDR2 YNNKEL (reference sequence). There are 16 residues in the CDR3. With V trimmed by 3 bases and J by 2 bases, 8 bases remained unmatched. The authors isolated at least 7 million PBMCs per sample. It was with a sample-barcoded 5' primer and a J-beta primer mix that a second PCR of roughly 7 to 12 cycles was run. Each CDR3 protein gets one entry after TCRdb re-called the 5' RACE reads with MiXCR. Here the sample spans more than 800,000 distinct CDR3 sequences, 35% to 55% being singletons. This clonotype was observed a handful of times.

Specimen: blood. The V and J genes are TRBV3-1 and TRBJ2-7; 9 bases align to TRBD2. This clonotype originated in a woman in her sixties in good health. The DNA of the CDR3 is TGTGCCAGCAGCCAGAGAGGCGGGAGGGTAACCTACGAGCAGTACTTC. Encoded protein: CASSQRGGRVTYEQYF.